Following are 7 T cell receptor beta chains from one sample sequenced in a study of blood T cell repertoires in COVID-19. Generated by immunoSEQ multiplex PCR, the TCRdb table keeps only in-frame clones and is missing some. This table has more than 300,000 clones, 70% to 90% appearing once. Sequenced: peripheral blood. These receptors were collected from a woman in her twenties or thirties with COVID-19, enrolled during active disease.

For the CDR3, the DNA is TGTGCCACCCCAGGGACTGGGACAGCCGACACATACTATGGCTACACCTTC. Its translation: CATPGTGTADTYYGYTF. The chain combines TRBV7-9 with TRBJ1-2, with 7 bases fitting TRBD1. V was pared by 10 bases and J by 3 bases, with 20 bases of the junction left unmatched. The germline V gene has CDR1 SEHNR and CDR2 FQNEAQ (reference sequence). The CDR3 has 17 residues.

This clone appeared a few times. The rearrangement links TRBV28 to TRBJ1-1; D perhaps matches TRBD1 (5 bases). CDR1 is MDHEN and CDR2 is SYDVKM in the germline V gene. The CDR3 consists of 14 residues. V lost 6 bases and J 4 bases, leaving 15 bases between the germline ends. The CDR3 here is CASRGGRVSTEAFF. Written as DNA, the CDR3 is TGTGCCAGCAGGGGGGGACGGGTCAGCACTGAAGCTTTCTTT.

V is TRBV5-8 and J is TRBJ2-6; D is undetermined. CDR3 size: 17 residues. CDR1 is SGHTS and CDR2 is YDEGEE in the germline V gene. V lost 1 base and J lost 1, with 12 bases in between. This chain's CDR3 is CASSLTPIGSGANVLTF. The CDR3 DNA sequence: TGTGCCAGCAGCTTGACCCCTATCGGGTCTGGGGCCAACGTCCTGACTTTC.

This clone has a handful of counts. The chain carries TRBV15 and TRBJ1-5; possibly TRBD1 for D (5 bases). The CDR3 is made up of 16 amino acids. The V gene's germline CDR1 is LNHNV and CDR2 YYDKDF (reference sequence). V was trimmed by 1 base and J by 2 bases, leaving 12 bases between them. CDR3: CATSRVAGSGNQPQHF. CDR3 bases: TGTGCCACCAGCAGAGTAGCAGGGTCAGGCAATCAGCCCCAGCATTTT.

The chain carries TRBV5-1 and TRBJ1-4, with D possibly matching TRBD1 (6 bases). Germline V gene lookup returns CDR1 SGHRS and CDR2 YFSETQ. The CDR3 sequence is 17 residues long. The V gene lost 4 bases and the J gene lost 0 bases, with 16 bases spanning the gap. The CDR3 coding sequence is TGCGCCAGCAGCCTCAGGGGTGGGGATGCAACTAATGAAAAACTGTTTTTT. Its protein product is CASSLRGGDATNEKLFF.

The chain couples TRBV6-5 to TRBJ1-1; D remains ambiguous. The length of the CDR3 is 15 residues. The V gene's germline CDR1 is MNHEY and CDR2 SVGAGI. V lost 1 base, J lost 2 bases, and 11 bases lay in between. The DNA of the CDR3 is TGTGCCAGCAGTTACTTACCTTCCCTAAACACTGAAGCTTTCTTT. This codes for CASSYLPSLNTEAFF.

J is TRBJ1-2 and V is TRBV5-1; 10 bases are shared with TRBD1. This CDR3 has 15 residues. CDR1 is SGHRS and CDR2 is YFSETQ in the germline V gene. The trim removed 3 bases at V and 7 bases at J, leaving 9 bases unmatched. CDR3 nucleotides: TGCGCCAGCAGCTCGAGGAGACAGGGGGCAGGTGGCTACACCTTC. This sequence encodes CASSSRRQGAGGYTF.